Below, 28 T cell receptor beta chains from the same sample are listed, as sequenced in a study of blood T cell repertoires in COVID-19. Sequencing was performed with immunoSEQ multiplex PCR; in TCRdb, only in-frame clones are kept and a portion is missing. The sample has a few hundred thousand clones; approximately 84% are singletons. Specimen: peripheral blood. The receptors originated from a man between 50 and 59 years old with acute or convalescent COVID-19.

V and J are TRBV27 and TRBJ2-1, with D perhaps TRBD1 (5 bases). CDR3 length: 13 residues. Looked up from germline, CDR1 is MNHEY and CDR2 is SMNVEV (reference sequence). V lost 7 bases to trimming and J lost 5 bases, with 12 bases between them. CDR3 coding DNA: TGTGCCAGCACCTGGGGCCCCAACAATGAGCAGTTCTTC. Encoded protein: CASTWGPNNEQFF.

The rearrangement links TRBV6-2 or TRBV6-3 to TRBJ2-5; 12 nucleotides agree with TRBD2. Trimming took 4 bases from V and 4 from J; bases not matched to a gene: 7. Germline lookup yields CDR1 MNHEY and CDR2 SVGEGT. The CDR3 sequence is 16 residues long. The CDR3, as DNA: TGTGCCAGCAGTTCCCTAGCGGGGGGGCCGCGAGAGACCCAGTACTTC. Protein sequence: CASSSLAGGPRETQYF.

The chain carries TRBV7-9 and TRBJ1-2; 11 bases match TRBD1. CDR1 is SEHNR, CDR2 FQNEAQ, per germline (reference sequence). The CDR3 contains 15 residues. V shed 5 bases, J shed 2 bases, and the junction held 4 bases outside the gene matches. The CDR3 nucleotides read TGTGCCAGCAGCCCTGGACAGGGGGCCAACTATGGCTACACCTTC. Translation: CASSPGQGANYGYTF.

The chain uses TRBV19 and TRBJ1-2, with 9 positions matching TRBD1. V shed 5 bases and J 4 bases; nucleotides not matched to a gene: 5. The CDR3 length is 14 residues. Germline CDR1 LNHDA, CDR2 SQIVND (reference sequence). The CDR3 coding sequence is TGTGCCAGTAGTCGAACAGGGGGCAGCTATGGCTACACCTTC. It translates to CASSRTGGSYGYTF.

This chain links TRBV6-5 with TRBJ1-2; perhaps TRBD1 as D (5 bases). CDR1 is MNHEY, CDR2 SVGAGI, per germline. The CDR3 has 14 amino acids. Trimming shortened V by 8 bases and J by 3 bases, and 16 bases separated the two germline ends. CDR3 protein: CASCPFGGDYGYTF. Written as DNA, the CDR3 is TGTGCCAGCTGCCCCTTCGGGGGGGACTATGGCTACACCTTC.

This clone was observed once. The rearrangement links TRBV25-1 to TRBJ2-7; tentative D call: TRBD2 (5 bases). Germline V CDR1 and CDR2: MGHDK, SYGVNS. Trimming stripped 2 bases from V and 2 bases from J, with 10 bases between. This CDR3 comprises 14 residues. DNA of the CDR3: TGTGCCAGCAGTGAACGGGATGGAGCCTACGAGCAGTACTTC. It specifies CASSERDGAYEQYF.

This clone was seen only a few times. V and J are TRBV4-1 and TRBJ1-2; perhaps TRBD1 as D (5 bases). The CDR3 spans 17 residues. V lost 0 bases, J lost 6 bases, and 20 bases lay in between. CDR1 and CDR2 (germline): MGHRA, YSYEKL. The CDR3 DNA sequence: TGCGCCAGCAGCCAAGAGGCCTCCGGTCTAAGGGGTCATGGCTACACCTTC. Translating gives CASSQEASGLRGHGYTF.

J is TRBJ1-1 and V is TRBV12-3 or TRBV12-4; tentative D call: TRBD1 (5 bases). This CDR3 is built from 13 residues. Trimming took 6 bases from V and 3 from J, leaving 11 bases between them. The CDR3 DNA reads TGTGCCAGCAGGGACCAGGGATACACTGAAGCTTTCTTT. It encodes CASRDQGYTEAFF.

V is TRBV24-1 and J is TRBJ1-1; maybe TRBD1 (5 bases). Trimming took off 9 bases at V and 1 base at J, with 20 bases between the two ends. The CDR3 is 16 amino acids. Germline V CDR1 and CDR2: KGHDR, SFDVKD. CDR3 sequence reads: CATLVARGHKNTEAFF. CDR3 nucleotide sequence: TGTGCCACCTTGGTCGCACGAGGACATAAGAACACTGAAGCTTTCTTT.

The chain uses TRBV2 and TRBJ1-2, with no clear D. Per germline, CDR1 SNHLY and CDR2 FYNNEI. The CDR3 spans 12 residues. The V end lost 8 bases, the J end lost 14 bases, and 21 bases lay between the germline ends. CDR3 protein: CASARGKEGWTF. CDR3 in DNA: TGTGCCAGCGCCCGCGGTAAGGAAGGATGGACCTTC.

The chain is built from TRBV2 and TRBJ1-6, with no clear D. Germline-derived CDR1 and CDR2 are SNHLY and FYNNEI. This CDR3 comprises 13 residues. Trimming took off 6 bases at V and 7 bases at J, with 10 bases between the two ends. Written as DNA, the CDR3 is TGTGCCAGCAGAGTTCGGTTGAATTCACCCCTCCACTTT. This translates into CASRVRLNSPLHF. Combining the CDR3 with reference TRBV2 and TRBJ1-6 gives the whole variable domain EPEVTQTPSHQVTQMGQEVILRCVPISNHLYFYWYRQILGQKVEFLVSFYNNEISEKSEIFDDQFSVERPDGSNFTLKIRSTKLEDSAMYFCASRVRLNSPLHFGNGTRLTVT.

In its sample, this clone was seen a few times. This sequence joins TRBV27 and TRBJ1-6; D may be TRBD1 (6 bases). Germline CDR1 reads MNHEY; CDR2 reads SMNVEV (reference sequence). The CDR3 has 18 amino acids. V was trimmed by 2 bases and J by 9 bases, leaving 23 bases between them. In DNA form, the CDR3 reads TGTGCCAGCAGTTTAGAGCCCCCTACAGGGAGTAGTGCTTCACCCCTCCACTTT. Protein sequence: CASSLEPPTGSSASPLHF.

For this clone: One junction end does not reproduce the germline sequence, and a read error may be involved. The rearrangement joins TRBV5-1 to TRBJ1-2; D is possibly TRBD1 (5 bases). Per the germline V gene, CDR1 is SGHRS and CDR2 is YFSETQ. The CDR3 has 13 residues. The CDR3 here is CASSLGEIQETIF. In DNA form, the CDR3 reads TGCGCCAGCAGCTTAGGGGAAATACAGGAAACGATCTTC.

The CDR3 coding sequence is TGTGCCAGCAGGGACGAGGGGGGGCGGGTCAATGAGCAGTTCTTC. Its protein product is CASRDEGGRVNEQFF. V usage is TRBV6-5 and J usage is TRBJ2-1; D is possibly TRBD2 (7 bases). The CDR3 consists of 15 residues. V was shortened by 6 bases and J by 6 bases, with 18 bases between the two germline ends. CDR1 and CDR2 (germline): MNHEY, SVGAGI.

This sequence joins TRBV27 and TRBJ2-3; weak D call: TRBD2 (6 bases). The V and J ends lost 2 bases and 2 bases respectively, with 8 bases between them. CDR3 length equals 14 residues. Germline CDR1 MNHEY, CDR2 SMNVEV (reference sequence). For the CDR3, the DNA is TGTGCCAGCAGTTTACGCGGGGTCACAGATACGCAGTATTTT. Protein product: CASSLRGVTDTQYF.

The rearrangement links TRBV5-1 to TRBJ1-4; D perhaps matches TRBD1 (5 bases). Trimming removed 4 bases from V and 0 bases from J, with 13 bases in between. Germline values: CDR1 SGHRS, CDR2 YFSETQ. The CDR3 is made up of 16 amino acids. CDR3 in DNA: TGCGCCAGCAGCCTCCAGGGTAAAGCAACTAATGAAAAACTGTTTTTT. Amino acid sequence: CASSLQGKATNEKLFF.

The rearrangement links TRBV15 to TRBJ2-5; tentatively, D is TRBD2 (5 bases). The CDR3 is made up of 15 amino acids. CDR1 and CDR2 from the germline V gene are LNHNV and YYDKDF (reference sequence). V lost 0 bases, J lost 4 bases, and 12 bases lay in between. This CDR3 is CATSRDLGEGETQYF. In DNA form, the CDR3 reads TGTGCCACCAGCAGAGACCTAGGCGAGGGAGAGACCCAGTACTTC.

The chain joins TRBV5-1 to TRBJ1-5, with TRBD1 as a possible D gene (6 bases). The CDR3 runs 14 residues. Germline lookup yields CDR1 SGHRS and CDR2 YFSETQ. V lost 4 bases and J lost 2, with 10 bases in between. CDR3: CASSISGGNQPQHF. CDR3 nucleotides: TGCGCCAGCAGCATCTCAGGGGGCAATCAGCCCCAGCATTTT. Based on the CDR3 plus reference TRBV5-1 and TRBJ1-5, the full variable domain is KAGVTQTPRYLIKTRGQQVTLSCSPISGHRSVSWYQQTPGQGLQFLFEYFSETQRNKGNFPGRFSGRQFSNSRSEMNVSTLELGDSALYLCASSISGGNQPQHFGDGTRLSIL.

The chain carries TRBV6-5 and TRBJ2-2; D is possibly TRBD1 (6 bases). The germline gives CDR1 MNHEY, CDR2 SVGAGI. V was trimmed by 7 bases and J by 2 bases, leaving 14 bases between them. This CDR3 is 15 amino acids long. The CDR3 protein is CASTPRDINTGELFF. The CDR3 DNA reads TGTGCCAGCACCCCCCGGGACATCAACACCGGGGAGCTGTTTTTT.

The rearrangement joins TRBV5-6 to TRBJ1-4; 8 bases fit TRBD1. The CDR3 contains 14 residues. Germline trimming cut 3 bases from V and 8 bases from J; bases unmatched to any gene: 6. Germline values: CDR1 SGHDT, CDR2 YYEEEE. This CDR3 reads CASSSTGGFEKLFF. The CDR3 nucleotides read TGTGCCAGCAGCTCAACAGGGGGGTTCGAAAAACTGTTTTTT.

The chain links TRBV7-8 to TRBJ1-6, with D possibly TRBD1 on 5 matching bases. This CDR3 has 15 amino acids. CDR1 is SGHVS, CDR2 FQNEAQ, per germline. V lost 5 bases, J lost 10 bases, and 18 bases lay in between. CDR3 nucleotides: TGTGCCAGCAGCCTCACAAGGGGCTATAGCTCACCCCTCCACTTT. This translates into CASSLTRGYSSPLHF.

The chain has TRBV19 and TRBJ1-2, with 9 bases matching TRBD1. Germline CDR1 reads LNHDA; CDR2 reads SQIVND (reference sequence). CDR3 length: 15 residues. V gave up 3 bases and J gave up 3 bases; unmatched junction bases: 5. The CDR3 here is CASSMAGQGYYGYTF. Written as DNA, the CDR3 is TGTGCCAGTAGTATGGCGGGACAGGGCTACTATGGCTACACCTTC.

The V call is TRBV18, the J call TRBJ1-4; 7 bases match TRBD1. Germline CDR1 KGHSH, CDR2 LQKENI. CDR3 length: 13 amino acids. The ends lost 8 bases at V and 3 bases at J; junction bases unmatched: 3. The DNA of the CDR3 is TGTGCCAGCAGGGGGACAGCTAATGAAAAACTGTTTTTT. This codes for CASRGTANEKLFF. Full variable domain (remainder filled in from reference TRBV18 and TRBJ1-4): NAGVMQNPRHLVRRRGQEARLRCSPMKGHSHVYWYRQLPEEGLKFMVYLQKENIIDESGMPKERFSAEFPKEGPSILRIQQVVRGDSAAYFCASRGTANEKLFFGSGTQLSVL.

The J gene is TRBJ2-2, the V gene TRBV25-1; 9 nucleotides agree with TRBD1. Germline V gives CDR1 MGHDK, CDR2 SYGVNS. V lost 3 bases to trimming and J lost 2 bases; unmatched junction nucleotides: 4. The CDR3 has 16 amino acids. The CDR3, as DNA: TGTGCCAGCAGTGAGGTCACAGGGGGCAACACCGGGGAGCTGTTTTTT. This gives the protein CASSEVTGGNTGELFF.

The chain carries TRBV7-2 and TRBJ1-2; no clear D. V shed 5 bases and J shed 4 bases, with 5 bases lying between them. Germline CDR1 is SGHTA and CDR2 is FQGNSA. The CDR3 totals 11 residues. CDR3 sequence reads: CASSASYGYTF. The CDR3 nucleotides read TGTGCCAGCAGCGCCAGCTATGGCTACACCTTC.

This chain links TRBV3-1 (or the pseudogene TRBV3-2) with TRBJ2-5, with TRBD2 matching 16 bases. The CDR3 consists of 17 residues. V trimming: 4 bases; J trimming: 4 bases; junction bases outside the gene matches: 6. Germline CDR1 LGHDT, CDR2 YNNKEL (reference sequence). The CDR3 coding sequence is TGTGCCAGCAGCCTGGGACTAGCGGGGGGGCAGGCAGAGACCCAGTACTTC. Translated, it gives CASSLGLAGGQAETQYF.

The chain couples TRBV9 to TRBJ1-1; D perhaps matches TRBD1 (6 bases). This CDR3 contains 14 residues. V was pared by 1 base and J by 7 bases, with 14 bases between. The germline V gene encodes CDR1 SGDLS and CDR2 YYNGEE. CDR3 DNA: TGTGCCAGCAGCGTAAACGGGGGGCGCGATGAAGCTTTCTTT. This translates into CASSVNGGRDEAFF.

The gene calls are TRBV30 and TRBJ1-5; D gene unclear. The V gene's germline CDR1 is GTSNPN and CDR2 SVGIG (reference sequence). V was pared by 0 bases and J by 3 bases, with 6 bases between. This CDR3 has 13 residues. CDR3 nucleotides: TGTGCCTGGAGTGTACTTGACAATCAGCCCCAGCATTTT. As protein: CAWSVLDNQPQHF.